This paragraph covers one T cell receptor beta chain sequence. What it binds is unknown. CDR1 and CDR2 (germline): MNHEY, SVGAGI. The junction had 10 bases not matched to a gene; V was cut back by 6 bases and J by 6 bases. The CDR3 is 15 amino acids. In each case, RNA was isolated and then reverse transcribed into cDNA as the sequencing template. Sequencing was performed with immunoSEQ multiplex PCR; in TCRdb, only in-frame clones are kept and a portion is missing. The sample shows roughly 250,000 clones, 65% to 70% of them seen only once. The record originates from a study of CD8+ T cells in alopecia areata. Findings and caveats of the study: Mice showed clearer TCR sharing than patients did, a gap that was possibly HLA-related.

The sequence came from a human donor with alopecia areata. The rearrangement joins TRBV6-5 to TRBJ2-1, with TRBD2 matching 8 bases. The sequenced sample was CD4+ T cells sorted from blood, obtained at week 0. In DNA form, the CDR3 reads TGTGCCAGCAGCCGAACGGGACTAGTAGGCAATGAGCAGTTCTTC. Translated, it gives CASSRTGLVGNEQFF.